Listed below are T cell receptor beta chains from one sample, sequenced in a study of T cell repertoires in cytomegalovirus infection. Each CDR3 protein is one row after TCRdb ran MiXCR on the reads. The table shows approximately 100,000 distinct CDR3 sequences, with under 45% occurring only once. No antigen has been identified for these receptors. The sequences come from CD8+ T cells from cultured PBMCs, collected from culture after CMV antigen stimulation. Source of these receptors: a human donor in good health (CMV status not recorded). Some clones in this sample may be carry-over from other donors' samples. CDR3s include the opening cysteine and the closing phenylalanine or tryptophan. D genes are given only for firm matches. Size tells how often a clone was seen (once, few, many) or the class of an expanded clone, and some rows leave it out.

J gene | V gene | D gene | clone size | CDR3 DNA | CDR3 protein
TRBJ2-7 | TRBV2 | TRBD2 | - | TGTGCCAGCAGTGGGACTAGCGGGGGTTACGAGCAGTACTTC | CASSGTSGGYEQYF
TRBJ1-1 | TRBV19 | - | few | TGTGCCAGTAGTACTCGAAACACTGAAGCTTTCTTT | CASSTRNTEAFF
TRBJ2-1 | TRBV9 | - | - | TGTGCCAGCAGCGTAGGTGGGGTCAGCGATGAGCAGTTCTTC | CASSVGGVSDEQFF
TRBJ2-2 | TRBV19 | - | few | TGTGCCAGTAAGGTCGGGACATCCGGGGAGCTGTTTTTT | CASKVGTSGELFF
TRBJ1-1 | TRBV7-3 | - | - | TGTGCCAGCAGCTTAGCCGGGACACGGCCGATGAACACTGAAGCTTTCTTT | CASSLAGTRPMNTEAFF
TRBJ1-1 | TRBV5-4 | - | - | TGTGCCAGCAGCTTGGCGGGAAATGAAGCTTTCTTT | CASSLAGNEAFF
TRBJ2-1 | TRBV27 | TRBD1 | few | TGTGCCAGCGCGGGGACAGGGGATTGGCGGGAGCAGTTCTTC | CASAGTGDWREQFF
TRBJ1-4 | TRBV6-6 | - | - | TGTGCCAGCAGCCTTAGACAGACCGTAGACGAAAAACTGTTTTTT | CASSLRQTVDEKLFF
TRBJ2-3 | TRBV2 | - | - | TGTGCCAGCAGTGAGGGTCCGAGACTCAGCACAGATACGCAGTATTTT | CASSEGPRLSTDTQYF
TRBJ2-1 | TRBV19 | - | - | TGTGCCAGTAGTCCCTCCCTGGGGACTTCAGGACGCAATGAGCAGTTCTTC | CASSPSLGTSGRNEQFF
TRBJ2-1 | TRBV6-1 | TRBD2 | - | TGTGCCGGGGGGAGGGGTCCCTACAATGAGCAGTTCTTC | CAGGRGPYNEQFF
TRBJ1-1 | TRBV14 | - | once | TGTGCCAGCAGCCAATCCCCAGAGTTGACTGAAGCTTTCTTT | CASSQSPELTEAFF
TRBJ1-1 | TRBV7-8 | - | few | TGTGCCAGCAGCTTAACCGGCAGGCAGAACACTGAAGCTTTCTTT | CASSLTGRQNTEAFF
TRBJ2-2 | TRBV7-9 | TRBD2 | - | TGTGCCAGCAAGCCTAGCGGGAGTCACGGGGAGCTGTTTTTT | CASKPSGSHGELFF
TRBJ2-2 | TRBV4-1 | TRBD2 | - | TGCGCCAGCAGCCAAGAGGCCGGACGTCGCGGGGGGCTCAACACCGGGGAGCTGTTTTTT | CASSQEAGRRGGLNTGELFF
TRBJ2-1 | TRBV7-9 | TRBD2 | - | TGTGCCAGCAGCCCCTCCGGGGGGGCTACCTACAATGAGCAGTTCTTC | CASSPSGGATYNEQFF
TRBJ2-7 | TRBV7-9 | TRBD1 | - | TGTGCCAGCAGAGCCGGGACAGCCTACGAGCAGTACTTC | CASRAGTAYEQYF
TRBJ2-7 | TRBV28 | TRBD1 | - | TGTGCCAGCAGCTCTATCCGGGACAGGGGGCGCGGGTACGAGCAGTACTTC | CASSSIRDRGRGYEQYF
TRBJ2-1 | TRBV3-1 | - | many | TGTGCCAGCAGCCAAGATCAAGGGATCTCCTACAATGAGCAGTTCTTC | CASSQDQGISYNEQFF
TRBJ2-1 | TRBV12-3/TRBV12-4 | TRBD1 | many | TGTGCCAGCAGTTTACGGGGACAGGGGGCGTTTAATGAGCAGTTCTTC | CASSLRGQGAFNEQFF
TRBJ2-7 | TRBV4-1 | - | many | TGCGCCAGCAGCTACTCAGCCGGGACGGCCTCCTACGAGCAGTACTTC | CASSYSAGTASYEQYF
TRBJ1-5 | TRBV18 | - | few | TGTGCCAGCTCACCAACCACAGGGTGGCATCAGCCCCAGCATTTT | CASSPTTGWHQPQHF
TRBJ1-2 | TRBV13 | - | many | TGTGCCAGCAGCAACGACAACGCCTATGGCTACACCTTC | CASSNDNAYGYTF
TRBJ2-1 | TRBV28 | - | - | TGTGCCAGCAGTTCCCGGGTAGCGGAGGACAATGAGCAGTTCTTC | CASSSRVAEDNEQFF
TRBJ2-1 | TRBV24-1 | TRBD2 | few | TGTGCCACCAGTGATCTAGCGGGGAGTGGGGAGCAGTTCTTC | CATSDLAGSGEQFF
TRBJ1-1 | TRBV6-6 | - | few | TGTGCCAGCGTCAGGCCCGCGGGCACTGAAGCTTTCTTT | CASVRPAGTEAFF
TRBJ1-2 | TRBV24-1 | TRBD1 | - | TGTGCCACCAGTGCAGGGGGTGTCTATGGCTACACCTTC | CATSAGGVYGYTF
TRBJ1-1 | TRBV19 | TRBD1 | - | TGTGCCAGTACCCCCCTGGTGCGGGACAGGGGGAGGAACACTGAAGCTTTCTTT | CASTPLVRDRGRNTEAFF
TRBJ2-7 | TRBV28 | - | - | TGTGCCAGCAGTCAACTACAGGGATACGAGCAGTACTTC | CASSQLQGYEQYF
TRBJ2-3 | TRBV7-6 | TRBD2 | few | TGTGCCAGCAGTTTCCTAGCGGGGACCACAGATACGCAGTATTTT | CASSFLAGTTDTQYF
TRBJ2-1 | TRBV12-3/TRBV12-4 | - | - | TGTGCCAGCAGTTTAGGGGCAGTTCACAATGAGCAGTTCTTC | CASSLGAVHNEQFF
TRBJ2-6 | TRBV7-6 | - | - | TGTGCCAGCTGGAACTCTGGGGCCAACGTCCTGACTTTC | CASWNSGANVLTF
TRBJ1-1 | TRBV4-1 | - | - | TGCGCCAGCAGCCAAACGAGGGTTTACACTGAAGCTTTCTTT | CASSQTRVYTEAFF
TRBJ2-1 | TRBV12-3/TRBV12-4 | TRBD1 | few | TGTGCCAGCAGTTTCGCCGGGACAGGGGACAATGAGCAGTTCTTC | CASSFAGTGDNEQFF
TRBJ2-1 | TRBV14 | - | - | TGTGCCAGCAGCCAAGGATGGGACGTTTGGTACAATGAGCAGTTCTTC | CASSQGWDVWYNEQFF
TRBJ1-1 | TRBV27 | - | - | TGTGCCAGCAGTTTCGGGGGGGGACCGGGTCCAAACACTGAAGCTTTCTTT | CASSFGGGPGPNTEAFF
TRBJ2-1 | TRBV20-1 | - | - | TGCAGTGCCAGAGCCGTTTCTAGCGATTGGGGTCTCAATGAGCAGTTCTTC | CSARAVSSDWGLNEQFF
TRBJ1-6 | TRBV5-5 | - | few | TGTGCCAGCAGGGCAGGGAGCTCCTATAATTCACCCCTCCACTTT | CASRAGSSYNSPLHF
TRBJ2-1 | TRBV4-2 | - | few | TGTGCCAGCAGGGACGGATACAATGAGCAGTTCTTC | CASRDGYNEQFF
TRBJ2-2 | TRBV7-6 | TRBD1 | - | TGTGCCAGCAGCCCGTTGACAGGGCCTGGGACCGGGGAGCTGTTTTTT | CASSPLTGPGTGELFF
TRBJ2-1 | TRBV12-3/TRBV12-4 | - | few | TGTGCCAGCAGTCCCCTTGGGACGGCGGCTGCCTACAATGAGCAGTTCTTC | CASSPLGTAAAYNEQFF
TRBJ2-1 | TRBV11-1 | TRBD2 | many | TGTGCCAGCACCTTGGGGGGGGACCCCTACAATGAGCAGTTCTTC | CASTLGGDPYNEQFF
TRBJ2-7 | TRBV7-3 | - | few | TGTGCCAGCAACTGGGAGCCAGGGGTGACCTACGAGCAGTACTTC | CASNWEPGVTYEQYF
TRBJ1-5 | TRBV7-2 | - | few | TGTGCCAGCAGCTTTGGGACGGGCAATCAGCCCCAGCATTTT | CASSFGTGNQPQHF
TRBJ2-7 | TRBV24-1 | - | - | TGTGCCACCAGTGAAAATATAACACGGAACTACGAGCAGTACTTC | CATSENITRNYEQYF
TRBJ2-1 | TRBV12-3/TRBV12-4 | TRBD2 | - | TGTGCCAGCAGTTTAGCGCTAGCGGGGTCCTACAATGAGCAGTTCTTC | CASSLALAGSYNEQFF
TRBJ1-6 | TRBV12-3/TRBV12-4 | - | few | TGTGCCAGCAGGGGACAAGACAGGTCAGATTCACCCCTCCACTTT | CASRGQDRSDSPLHF
TRBJ2-2 | TRBV19 | - | few | TGTGCCAGTAGTTGGCGGGATGGCGGGGAGCTGTTTTTT | CASSWRDGGELFF
TRBJ1-3 | TRBV7-9 | - | - | TGTGCCAGCAACGGAAACACCATATATTTT | CASNGNTIYF
TRBJ1-2 | TRBV9 | - | few | TGTGCCAGCAGCACCCATAGCCAGGTCCACTTC | CASSTHSQVHF
TRBJ2-3 | TRBV12-3/TRBV12-4 | - | - | TGTGCCAGCAGTTTCGGGGAGATATATACGCAGTATTTT | CASSFGEIYTQYF
TRBJ2-7 | TRBV5-5 | - | - | TGTGCCAGCAGCCCGCTACGAGGCCCCTACGAGCAGTACTTC | CASSPLRGPYEQYF
TRBJ2-1 | TRBV12-3/TRBV12-4 | TRBD1 | - | TGTGCCAGCCGGACAGGGCTGGATGAGCAGTTCTTC | CASRTGLDEQFF
TRBJ1-1 | TRBV12-3/TRBV12-4 | - | - | TGTGCCAGCAGTTTGGTGAGAACTGAAGCTTTCTTT | CASSLVRTEAFF
TRBJ1-2 | TRBV12-3/TRBV12-4 | - | - | TGTGCCAGCAGTACAGAGCCAATTAACTATGGCTACACCTTC | CASSTEPINYGYTF
TRBJ1-1 | TRBV6-2/TRBV6-3 | - | - | TGTGCCAGCAGACCTAGAGACCGATGGCCTGAAGCTTTCTTT | CASRPRDRWPEAFF
TRBJ2-1 | TRBV27 | - | - | TGTGCCAGCCAACCCCTAAGGGCAGCTGGCTATGAGCAGTTCTTC | CASQPLRAAGYEQFF
TRBJ2-5 | TRBV28 | TRBD2 | - | TGTGCCAGCAGACGATTACTAGCGGGGGGCCCCGAAGAGACCCAGTACTTC | CASRRLLAGGPEETQYF
TRBJ2-7 | TRBV7-9 | - | - | TGTGCCAGCAGCTTAACTCCGGGCGGGACCTACGAGCAGTACTTC | CASSLTPGGTYEQYF